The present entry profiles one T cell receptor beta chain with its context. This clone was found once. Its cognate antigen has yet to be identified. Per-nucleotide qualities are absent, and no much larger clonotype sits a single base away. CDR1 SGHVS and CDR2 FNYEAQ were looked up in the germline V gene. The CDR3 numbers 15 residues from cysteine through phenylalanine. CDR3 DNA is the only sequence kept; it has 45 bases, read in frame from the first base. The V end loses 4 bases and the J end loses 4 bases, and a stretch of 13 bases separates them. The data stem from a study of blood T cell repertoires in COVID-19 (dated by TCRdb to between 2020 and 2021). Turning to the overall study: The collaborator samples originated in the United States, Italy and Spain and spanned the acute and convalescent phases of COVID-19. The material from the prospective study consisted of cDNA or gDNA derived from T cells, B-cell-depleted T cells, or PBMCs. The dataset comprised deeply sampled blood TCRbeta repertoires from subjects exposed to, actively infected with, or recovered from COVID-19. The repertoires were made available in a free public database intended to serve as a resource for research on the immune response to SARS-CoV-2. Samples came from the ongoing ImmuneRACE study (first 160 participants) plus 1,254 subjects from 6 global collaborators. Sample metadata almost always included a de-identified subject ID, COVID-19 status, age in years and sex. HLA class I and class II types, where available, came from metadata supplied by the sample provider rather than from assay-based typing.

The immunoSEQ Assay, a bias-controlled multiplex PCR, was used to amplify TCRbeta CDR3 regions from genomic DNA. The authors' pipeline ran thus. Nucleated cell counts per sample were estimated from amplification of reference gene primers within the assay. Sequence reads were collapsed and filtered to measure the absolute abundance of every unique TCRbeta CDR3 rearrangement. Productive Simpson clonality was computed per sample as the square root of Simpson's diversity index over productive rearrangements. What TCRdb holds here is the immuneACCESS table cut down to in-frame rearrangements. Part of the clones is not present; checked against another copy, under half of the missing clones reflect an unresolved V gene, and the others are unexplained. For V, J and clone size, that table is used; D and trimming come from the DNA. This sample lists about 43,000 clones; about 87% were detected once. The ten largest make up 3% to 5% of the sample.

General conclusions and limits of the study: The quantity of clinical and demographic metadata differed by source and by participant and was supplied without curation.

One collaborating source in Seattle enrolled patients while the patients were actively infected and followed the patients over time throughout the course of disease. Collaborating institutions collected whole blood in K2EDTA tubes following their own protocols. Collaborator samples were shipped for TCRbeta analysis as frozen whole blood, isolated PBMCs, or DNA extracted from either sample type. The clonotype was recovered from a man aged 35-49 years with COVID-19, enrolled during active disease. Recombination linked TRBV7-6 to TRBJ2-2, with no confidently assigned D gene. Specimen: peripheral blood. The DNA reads TGTGCCAGCAGCTCGAAGAAGTATAGCACCGGGGAGCTGTTTTTT. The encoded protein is CASSSKKYSTGELFF.